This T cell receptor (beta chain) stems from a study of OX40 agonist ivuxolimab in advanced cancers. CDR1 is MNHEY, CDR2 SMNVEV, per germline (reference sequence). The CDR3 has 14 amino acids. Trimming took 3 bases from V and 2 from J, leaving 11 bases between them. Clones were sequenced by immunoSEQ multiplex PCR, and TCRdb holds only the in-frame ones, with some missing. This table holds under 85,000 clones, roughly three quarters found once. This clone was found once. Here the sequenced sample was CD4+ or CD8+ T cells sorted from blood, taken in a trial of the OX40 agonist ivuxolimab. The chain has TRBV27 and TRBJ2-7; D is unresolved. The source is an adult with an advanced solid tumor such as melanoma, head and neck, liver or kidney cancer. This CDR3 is CASSFLGPPYEQYF. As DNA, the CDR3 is TGTGCCAGCAGTTTTTTAGGGCCGCCCTACGAGCAGTACTTC.